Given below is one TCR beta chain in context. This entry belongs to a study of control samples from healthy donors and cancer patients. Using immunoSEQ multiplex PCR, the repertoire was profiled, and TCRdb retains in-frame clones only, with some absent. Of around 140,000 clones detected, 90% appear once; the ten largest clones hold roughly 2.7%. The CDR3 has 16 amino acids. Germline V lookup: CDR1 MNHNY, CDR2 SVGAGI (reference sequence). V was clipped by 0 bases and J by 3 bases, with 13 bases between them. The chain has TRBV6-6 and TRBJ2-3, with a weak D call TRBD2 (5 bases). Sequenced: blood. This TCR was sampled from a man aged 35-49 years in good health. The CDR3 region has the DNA TGTGCCAGCAGTTACTCAACGGGGTCTCTGACAGATACGCAGTATTTT. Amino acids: CASSYSTGSLTDTQYF.